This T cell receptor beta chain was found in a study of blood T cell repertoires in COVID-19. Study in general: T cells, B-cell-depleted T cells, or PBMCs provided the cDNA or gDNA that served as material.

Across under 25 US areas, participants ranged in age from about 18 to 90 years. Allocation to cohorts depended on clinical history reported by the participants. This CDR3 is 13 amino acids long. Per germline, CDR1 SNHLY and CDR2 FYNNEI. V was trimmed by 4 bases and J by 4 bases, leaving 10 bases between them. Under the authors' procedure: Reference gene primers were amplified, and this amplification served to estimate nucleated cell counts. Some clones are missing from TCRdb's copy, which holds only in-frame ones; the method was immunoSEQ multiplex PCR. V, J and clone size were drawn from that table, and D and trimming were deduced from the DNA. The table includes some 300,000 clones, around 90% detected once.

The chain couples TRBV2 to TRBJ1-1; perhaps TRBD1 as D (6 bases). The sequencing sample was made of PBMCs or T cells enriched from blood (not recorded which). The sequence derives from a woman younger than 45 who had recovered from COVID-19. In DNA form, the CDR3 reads TGTGCCAGCAGTGCACAGGGTCCCACTGAAGCTTTCTTT. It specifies CASSAQGPTEAFF.